What follows describes a single TCR beta chain. Its cognate antigen has yet to be identified. No base qualities exist here, and no much larger clone lies one base off it. The CDR3 covers 15 residues, taking in both the cysteine and the phenylalanine. The sequence is cut down to CDR3 DNA, 45 bases in frame from base 1. The germline ends are 12 bases apart after V is trimmed by 3 bases and J by 3 bases. CDR1 and CDR2, looked up from the germline V gene, are KGHSH and LQKENI. Collaborating institutions collected whole blood in K2EDTA tubes following their own protocols. For TCRbeta analysis, collaborators shipped samples in one of three forms: frozen whole blood, isolated PBMCs, or DNA extracted from either of those sample types. TCRbeta CDR3 regions were amplified from genomic DNA using the immunoSEQ Assay, a bias-controlled multiplex PCR. In the original analysis: Nucleated cell counts per sample were estimated from amplification of reference gene primers within the assay. To quantify the absolute abundance of each unique TCRbeta CDR3 rearrangement, sequence reads were collapsed and filtered. For each sample, productive Simpson clonality was calculated by taking the square root of Simpson's diversity index across productive rearrangements. TCRdb re-hosts the immuneACCESS table, in-frame sequences only. Its copies lack some clones; in the studies checked, an unresolved V gene accounts for under half of them, and the cause for the rest is not known. V and J calls and clone size come straight from that table; D and trimming were deduced from the DNA. For this sample there are around 75,000 clones; approximately 90% appear just once. In total, the top ten clones hold roughly 20% of the sample.

This specimen belongs to a study of blood T cell repertoires in COVID-19 (dated by TCRdb to about 2020). About the full investigation: Collaborator samples came from the United States, Italy and Spain and covered acute and convalescent phases of COVID-19. The prospective study material was composed of cDNA or gDNA derived from T cells, B-cell-depleted T cells, or PBMCs. Where HLA class I and class II types were available, the types were taken from metadata supplied by the sample provider, not from assay-based typing. Nearly every sample came with metadata listing a de-identified subject ID, COVID-19 status, age in years and sex. A freely available public database, intended as a resource for researchers studying the immune response to SARS-CoV-2, is where the repertoires were released. The samples were drawn from the first 160 participants of the ongoing ImmuneRACE study and from roughly 1,300 subjects provided by 6 global collaborators. Subjects who had been exposed to COVID-19, were actively infected with it, or had recovered from it provided the deeply sampled blood TCRbeta repertoires that made up the dataset.

Broad study findings and their caveats: The amount of clinical and demographic metadata varied by source and participant and was provided uncurated.

The sequence was collected from a human donor in a cohort sampled during active COVID-19. The sequence joins TRBV18 to TRBJ1-5; the D gene remains uncertain. Sequencing was performed on peripheral blood. The nucleotides read TGTGCCAGCTCACCCGGCGCCGGGAACAATCAGCCCCAGCATTTT. Its coded protein is CASSPGAGNNQPQHF.